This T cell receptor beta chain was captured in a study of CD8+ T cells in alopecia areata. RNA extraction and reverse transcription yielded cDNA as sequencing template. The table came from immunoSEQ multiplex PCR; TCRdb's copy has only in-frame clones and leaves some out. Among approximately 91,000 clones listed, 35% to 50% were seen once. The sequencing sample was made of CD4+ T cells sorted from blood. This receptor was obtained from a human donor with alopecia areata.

This CDR3 reads CASSRQGAYGYTF. The CDR3, as DNA: TGTGCCAGCAGCCGACAGGGGGCTTATGGCTACACCTTC. The chain is built from TRBV27 and TRBJ1-2; TRBD1 matches 10 bases. Trimming cost V 6 bases and J 5 bases; bases outside gene matches: 3. Germline assignment: CDR1 MNHEY and CDR2 SMNVEV (reference sequence). This CDR3 is built from 13 residues.